What follows are 10 T cell receptor beta chains derived from one specimen sequenced in a study of regulatory T cells in long-lasting Graves disease. Arm-PCR with iRepertoire HTBI primers amplified the CDR3 regions for these TCR beta libraries. TCRdb passed the multiplex PCR reads through MiXCR, listing each CDR3 protein once. Of 680,000 or so distinct CDR3 sequences in the sample, around 17% were seen once. The time point denotes: newly diagnosed GD, antithyroid drugs for less than 3 months. With RNA extracted from PBMCs as input, the TCR library was made. These same data were also listed under a study on T cells in Graves' hyperthyroidism and ophthalmopathy.

Source: peripheral blood mononuclear cells (PBMCs), taken at new diagnosis, from a patient treated with antithyroid drugs. These receptors all come from a woman aged 25 to 39 with Graves disease.

This clonotype has only a few counts. CDR3: CASRGGEATGELFF. Here the CDR3 DNA reads TGTGCCAGCAGGGGGGGGGAGGCCACCGGGGAGCTGTTTTTT. The chain employs TRBV6-1 and TRBJ2-2; 7 bases fit TRBD2. Germline V CDR1 and CDR2: MNHNS, SASEGT. The CDR3 is 14 amino acids. With V trimmed by 6 bases and J by 4 bases, 5 bases remained unmatched.

This clonotype was seen more than once but under ten times. The CDR3 bases are TGTGCCAGCAAGACTAGCGGGAAGGGCGGGGAGCTGTTTTTT. It encodes CASKTSGKGGELFF. The chain has TRBV25-1 and TRBJ2-2; 11 bases match TRBD2. The CDR3 length is 14 residues. Per germline, CDR1 MGHDK and CDR2 SYGVNS. Trimming cost V 7 bases and J 7 bases; bases outside gene matches: 5.

The sample holds many counts of this clonotype. The genes are TRBV12-3 or TRBV12-4 and TRBJ2-7, with 10 bases that match TRBD1. The CDR3 length is 15 residues. The junction had 7 bases not matched to a gene; V was cut back by 3 bases and J by 5 bases. This CDR3 is CASSFAGQGGDEQYF. For the CDR3, the DNA is TGTGCCAGCAGTTTTGCAGGACAGGGGGGTGACGAGCAGTACTTC.

The table lists this clonotype with many counts. CDR3 sequence reads: CASRTSRSYEQYF. The CDR3 region has the DNA TGTGCCAGCAGGACTAGCAGATCCTACGAGCAGTACTTC. The V and J genes are TRBV27 and TRBJ2-7, with 7 bases aligning to TRBD2. Losses at the gene ends were 6 bases for V and 1 base for J; bases not matched to a gene: 3. CDR1 and CDR2 from the germline V gene are MNHEY and SMNVEV (reference sequence). This CDR3 is built from 13 residues.

The count of this clonotype is one. A much larger clone differs from this one at a single base, so this may be a read error. The chain uses TRBV11-2 and TRBJ2-5; the D is unclear. Germline CDR1 reads SGHAT; CDR2 reads FQNNGV. The CDR3 spans 12 residues. CDR3 DNA: TGTGCCAACAGCTTCCACCAGGAGACCCAGTACTTC. Translation gives CANSFHQETQYF.

This clonotype showed up many times. The CDR3 bases are TGTGCCAGCAGTAAGACAGGGTTTAATCAGCCCCAGCATTTT. As protein: CASSKTGFNQPQHF. This rearrangement joins TRBV12-3 or TRBV12-4 to TRBJ1-5; 7 bases agree with TRBD1. There are 14 residues in the CDR3. V trimming: 5 bases; J trimming: 4 bases; junction bases outside the gene matches: 5.

This clonotype has ten or more counts. This chain connects TRBV7-6 to TRBJ2-7; D perhaps matches TRBD1 (6 bases). The CDR3 has 15 amino acids. Per germline, CDR1 SGHVS and CDR2 FNYEAQ. V dropped 1 base and J dropped 5 bases, with 15 bases sitting between them. For the CDR3, the DNA is TGTGCCAGCAGCTTAGAAGGGGGACCTTACCACGAGCAGTACTTC. As protein: CASSLEGGPYHEQYF.

The V gene is TRBV11-2, the J gene TRBJ2-3, with no clear D. V gave up 4 bases and J gave up 2 bases, with 19 bases separating them. The CDR3 length is 17 residues. CDR1 is SGHAT and CDR2 is FQNNGV in the germline V gene. CDR3 amino acids: CASSSYVKLLSTDTQYF. As DNA, the CDR3 is TGTGCCAGCAGCTCCTACGTTAAGTTACTTTCCACAGATACGCAGTATTTT.

This clonotype was recorded at least ten times. The chain couples TRBV20-1 to TRBJ1-4; D perhaps matches TRBD1 (6 bases). CDR1 and CDR2 (germline): DFQATT, SNEGSKA (reference sequence). Trimming pared 5 bases from V and 8 bases from J, leaving 6 bases between. The CDR3 loop spans 10 amino acids. DNA of the CDR3: TGCAGTGCTGGACAGGAAAAACTGTTTTTT. It translates to CSAGQEKLFF.

The table lists this clonotype with many counts. The chain uses TRBV18 and TRBJ2-3; 8 nucleotides line up with TRBD1. The ends lost 3 bases at V and 3 bases at J; junction bases unmatched: 8. The germline gives CDR1 KGHSH, CDR2 LQKENI. The CDR3 extends over 16 amino acids. Here the CDR3 DNA reads TGTGCCAGCTCACCGCCGAAGACAGGGGTGACAGATACGCAGTATTTT. The encoded protein is CASSPPKTGVTDTQYF.